Following are 21 T cell receptor beta chains from one sample sequenced in a study of early T cells in non-severe SARS-CoV-2 infection. TCRdb analysed the 5' RACE reads with MiXCR anew, one entry per CDR3 protein. The table has 60,000 or so distinct CDR3 sequences, roughly 10% seen once; the top ten hold around 1.8%. Source material: whole blood. The source is an adult who was a healthcare worker with PCR-confirmed SARS-CoV-2 infection or an uninfected control (not recorded which).

This clonotype was detected only a few times. The V gene is TRBV11-2, the J gene TRBJ1-1; D is possibly TRBD1 (5 bases). The CDR3 covers 14 residues. From germline, CDR1 is SGHAT and CDR2 FQNNGV. V was pared by 2 bases and J by 3 bases, with 10 bases between. CDR3 in amino acids: CASSLWDGDTEAFF. CDR3 coding DNA: TGTGCCAGCAGCTTATGGGACGGGGACACTGAAGCTTTCTTT.

V and J are TRBV5-1 and TRBJ2-3, with 12 bases lining up with TRBD2. There are 15 residues in the CDR3. Germline CDR1 SGHRS, CDR2 YFSETQ. The J segment lost 3 bases and the V segment lost 4 bases, leaving 3 bases of the junction unmatched. Here the CDR3 DNA reads TGCGCCAGCAGCATCGGACTAGCGGGGACAGATACGCAGTATTTT. It translates to CASSIGLAGTDTQYF.

This clonotype was seen a single time. A clone one base away is much larger, so this may be a read error. V gene TRBV18 combines with J gene TRBJ1-4; TRBD1 matches at 8 bases. Per the germline V gene, CDR1 is KGHSH and CDR2 is LQKENI. This CDR3 contains 15 residues. CDR3 in amino acids: CVSADRAQGNEKLFF. CDR3 DNA: TGTGTCAGCGCGGACAGGGCCCAGGGAAATGAAAAACTGTTTTTT. Drawing the rest from reference TRBV18 and TRBJ1-4, the complete variable domain is NAGVMQNPRHLVRRRGQEARLRCSPMKGHSHVYWYRQLPEEGLKFMVYLQKENIIDESGMPKERFSAEFPKEGPSILRIQQVVRGDSAAYFCVSADRAQGNEKLFFGSGTQLSVL.

This clonotype was observed many times. The CDR3 sequence is CASSLVSGANTGELFF. In DNA, the CDR3 is TGTGCCAGCAGCTTAGTCAGCGGGGCAAACACCGGGGAGCTGTTTTTT. The V gene is TRBV11-2, the J gene TRBJ2-2; 7 bases are shared with TRBD2. Germline CDR1 and CDR2: SGHAT and FQNNGV. The CDR3 consists of 16 residues. The V gene end was trimmed by 1 base and the J gene end by 2 bases; junction bases not matched to a gene: 4.

This clonotype was seen repeatedly, ten times or more. The chain is built from TRBV29-1 and TRBJ2-7; a possible D gene is TRBD1 (5 bases). The CDR3 consists of 14 residues. Germline assignment: CDR1 SQVTM and CDR2 ANQGSEA. The V end was cut by 0 bases, the J end by 7 bases, with 16 bases between. The CDR3 reads CSVEDRGQSWEQYF. In nucleotides, the CDR3 is TGCAGCGTTGAAGATAGGGGCCAGAGTTGGGAGCAGTACTTC.

This clonotype was seen many times. The chain uses TRBV4-3 and TRBJ1-4; D perhaps matches TRBD1 (5 bases). Germline V CDR1 and CDR2: LGHNA, YSLEER. The CDR3 is made up of 15 amino acids. Trimming left V 0 bases short and J 5 bases short, with 10 bases between. Written as DNA, the CDR3 is TGCGCCAGCAGCCAAGATGCGAGGGGCAATGAAAAACTGTTTTTT. It translates to CASSQDARGNEKLFF.

In its sample, this clonotype was seen many times. The J gene is TRBJ1-5, the V gene TRBV12-3 or TRBV12-4; perhaps TRBD1 as D (6 bases). V lost 4 bases to trimming and J lost 6 bases, with 16 bases between them. The CDR3 length is 15 residues. In DNA, the CDR3 is TGTGCCAGCAGTTCGATGGGGAAAGGGGGTCAGCCCCAGCATTTT. Amino acid sequence: CASSSMGKGGQPQHF.

This clonotype came up many times. This chain uses TRBV7-2 with TRBJ2-7, with 8 bases matching TRBD2. This CDR3 is 14 amino acids long. With 2 bases clipped from V and 2 bases from J, the junction kept 2 bases outside the gene matches. Germline CDR1 SGHTA, CDR2 FQGNSA. For the CDR3, the DNA is TGTGCCAGCAGCTTACGGGGGGGAGCCTACGAGCAGTACTTC. Encoded protein: CASSLRGGAYEQYF.

In its sample, this clonotype was seen a few times. The chain links TRBV7-2 to TRBJ1-1; no firm D call. The CDR3 runs to 15 residues. Germline V CDR1 and CDR2: SGHTA, FQGNSA. Trimming shortened V by 1 base and J by 1 base, and 10 bases separated the two germline ends. The CDR3 DNA is TGTGCCAGCAGCTTAGTGCGAATCGAGAACACTGAAGCTTTCTTT. It yields the protein CASSLVRIENTEAFF.

This clonotype was detected once. The chain joins TRBV3-1 to TRBJ2-2; 7 bases map to TRBD1. The trim removed 1 base at V and 5 bases at J, leaving 1 base unmatched. CDR3 length: 14 amino acids. Per the germline V gene, CDR1 is LGHDT and CDR2 is YNNKEL (reference sequence). The CDR3 region has the DNA TGTGCCAGCAGCCAAGTACAGGGGACCGGGGAGCTGTTTTTT. Its translation is CASSQVQGTGELFF.

In this sample, this clonotype turned up many times. One end of the junction is discordant with germline, which a read error may explain. The rearrangement links TRBV12-3 or TRBV12-4 to TRBJ2-5, with D possibly matching TRBD1 (6 bases). The CDR3 extends over 15 amino acids. CDR3 loop: CASSFSGTPKETQYF. The DNA for the CDR3 is TGTGCCAGCAGTTTTTCCGGGACACCCAAAGAAACCCAGTACTTC.

This clonotype appeared many times. V gene TRBV2 combines with J gene TRBJ2-7; 8 bases line up with TRBD1. From germline, CDR1 is SNHLY and CDR2 FYNNEI. The CDR3 consists of 14 residues. V shed 1 base and J 5 bases; nucleotides not matched to a gene: 4. The chain's CDR3 is CASSEGTGTHEQYF. CDR3 bases: TGTGCCAGCAGTGAAGGGACAGGGACCCACGAGCAGTACTTC.

This clonotype was seen ten or more times. The chain carries TRBV9 and TRBJ2-3, with 8 positions matching TRBD2. This CDR3 region has 14 residues. The V segment lost 2 bases and the J segment 2 bases; nucleotides outside the gene matches: 1. The V gene's germline CDR1 is SGDLS and CDR2 YYNGEE. The CDR3 region is CASSVSGTTDTQYF. In DNA form, the CDR3 reads TGTGCCAGCAGCGTTAGCGGGACCACAGATACGCAGTATTTT.

V usage is TRBV4-2 and J usage is TRBJ2-6; D gene ambiguous. The V end lost 4 bases, the J end lost 2 bases, and 9 bases lay between the germline ends. CDR1 is LGHNA and CDR2 is YNFKEQ in the germline V gene. The CDR3 length is 15 residues. The CDR3 bases are TGTGCCAGCAGCCTTACCTCGGCTGGGGCCAACGTCCTGACTTTC. This sequence encodes CASSLTSAGANVLTF.

This clonotype was seen more than once but under ten times. The V gene is TRBV7-2, the J gene TRBJ1-5; TRBD1 matches at 8 bases. The CDR3 covers 15 residues. Trimming removed 6 bases from V and 2 bases from J; junction bases left unmatched: 6. From germline, CDR1 is SGHTA and CDR2 FQGNSA. The CDR3 nucleotides read TGTGCCAGCAGACCGACAGGGGCGGGCAATCAGCCCCAGCATTTT. Protein: CASRPTGAGNQPQHF.

This clonotype was seen a handful of times. V usage is TRBV28 and J usage is TRBJ2-5; 13 nucleotides align to TRBD2. This CDR3 is 18 amino acids long. Germline values: CDR1 MDHEN, CDR2 SYDVKM. Trimming cost V 4 bases and J 0 bases; bases outside gene matches: 8. This CDR3 is CASSSGTSGAKYQETQYF. In DNA form, the CDR3 reads TGTGCCAGCAGTTCCGGGACTAGCGGGGCGAAGTACCAAGAGACCCAGTACTTC.

The chain employs TRBV20-1 and TRBJ2-5; TRBD2 matches at 7 bases. Germline CDR1 and CDR2: DFQATT and SNEGSKA (reference sequence). This CDR3 has 14 amino acids. Unmatched junction bases numbered 10, after V lost 0 bases and J lost 9 bases. The CDR3: CSARDGAGVRPQYF. The CDR3 bases are TGCAGTGCTAGAGATGGCGCGGGGGTACGTCCCCAGTACTTC.

Many counts were recorded for this clonotype. This chain connects TRBV19 to TRBJ1-2; TRBD1 aligns across 7 bases. Trimming at V came to 4 bases and at J to 4 bases, leaving 12 bases not matched to a gene. Germline V CDR1 and CDR2: LNHDA, SQIVND (reference sequence). This CDR3 contains 16 residues. The chain's CDR3 is CASSTRRQGDSYGYTF. CDR3 bases: TGTGCCAGTAGTACCCGCCGACAGGGAGATTCCTATGGCTACACCTTC. The full variable domain, its missing parts supplied by reference TRBV19 and TRBJ1-2, is DGGITQSPKYLFRKEGQNVTLSCEQNLNHDAMYWYRQDPGQGLRLIYYSQIVNDFQKGDIAEGYSVSREKKESFPLTVTSAQKNPTAFYLCASSTRRQGDSYGYTFGSGTRLTVV.

A few counts support this clonotype. The chain combines TRBV12-3 or TRBV12-4 with TRBJ1-6; no clear D gene. The length of the CDR3 is 16 residues. Trimming left V 1 base short and J 4 bases short, with 11 bases between. Here the CDR3 reads CASSLGGRGYNSPLHF. DNA for the CDR3: TGTGCCAGCAGTTTAGGTGGCAGAGGGTATAATTCACCCCTCCACTTT.

The sample holds a few counts of this clonotype. The chain couples TRBV27 to TRBJ1-1; D gene ambiguous. Trimming took off 0 bases at V and 8 bases at J, with 10 bases between the two ends. This CDR3 has 13 amino acids. Germline V gene lookup returns CDR1 MNHEY and CDR2 SMNVEV (reference sequence). The DNA of the CDR3 is TGTGCCAGCAGTTTATCCCCTACGTCAGAAGCTTTCTTT. Translated: CASSLSPTSEAFF.

The sample holds a few counts of this clonotype. The chain joins TRBV30 to TRBJ1-6; D is unclear. CDR1 is GTSNPN, CDR2 SVGIG, per germline (reference sequence). Trimming removed 4 bases at V and 5 bases at J, with 9 bases between. The CDR3 runs 13 residues. In DNA form, the CDR3 reads TGTGCCTGGAAAGCAAGCAATAATTCACCCCTCCACTTT. Encoded protein: CAWKASNNSPLHF.